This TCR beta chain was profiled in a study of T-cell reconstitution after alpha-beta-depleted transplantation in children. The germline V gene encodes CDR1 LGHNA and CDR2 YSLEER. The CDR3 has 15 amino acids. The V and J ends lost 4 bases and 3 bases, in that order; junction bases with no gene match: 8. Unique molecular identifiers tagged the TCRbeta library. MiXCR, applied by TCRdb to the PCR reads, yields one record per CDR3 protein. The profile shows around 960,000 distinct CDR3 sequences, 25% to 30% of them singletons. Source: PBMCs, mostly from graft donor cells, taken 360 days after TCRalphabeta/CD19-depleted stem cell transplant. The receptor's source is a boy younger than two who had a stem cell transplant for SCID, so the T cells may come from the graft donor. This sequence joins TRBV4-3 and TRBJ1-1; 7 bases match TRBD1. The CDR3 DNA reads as TGCGCCAGCAGCCGTACAGGGGAATTGGACACTGAAGCTTTCTTT. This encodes CASSRTGELDTEAFF.